These T cell receptor beta chains were read from a single sample in a study of blood T cell repertoires in COVID-19. The data were produced by immunoSEQ multiplex PCR, yet TCRdb's version contains in-frame clones alone and is incomplete. The table includes 200,000 to 300,000 clones, 80% to 90% detected once. Sequencing was done on a sample of peripheral blood. These receptors came from an elderly woman with COVID-19, enrolled during active disease. The conserved cysteine and the conserved F or W are not part of the CDR3 here.

j_call: TRBJ2-4
v_call: TRBV10-1
cdr3_aa: ASSEPTRAKNIQY

j_call: TRBJ1-3
v_call: TRBV15
cdr3_aa: ATSRGQGTGNTIY

j_call: TRBJ2-7
v_call: TRBV6-5
cdr3_aa: ASRDRAQQY

j_call: TRBJ2-6
v_call: TRBV5-1
cdr3_aa: ASSLATGAGANVLT

j_call: TRBJ1-2
v_call: TRBV2
cdr3_aa: ASTERSNYGYT

j_call: TRBJ1-4
v_call: TRBV7-9
cdr3_aa: ASSASRQGPSEKLF

j_call: TRBJ1-5
v_call: TRBV19
cdr3_aa: ASSIGLGSNQPQH

j_call: TRBJ1-4
v_call: TRBV7-9
cdr3_aa: ASSARQGADEKLF

j_call: TRBJ2-3
v_call: TRBV7-7
cdr3_aa: ASSLASGSTDTQY

j_call: TRBJ2-5
v_call: TRBV29-1
cdr3_aa: SVAKTGLQETQY

j_call: TRBJ2-1
v_call: TRBV29-1
cdr3_aa: SVVGTPSSYNEQF

j_call: TRBJ1-6
v_call: TRBV6-6
cdr3_aa: ASSSGQAVEPLH

j_call: TRBJ2-5
v_call: TRBV18
cdr3_aa: ASSPPMGPETQY

j_call: TRBJ2-7
v_call: TRBV4-1
cdr3_aa: ASSQRRDTQQY

j_call: TRBJ2-3
v_call: TRBV7-3
cdr3_aa: ASSPRRASAQY

j_call: TRBJ1-1
v_call: TRBV5-1
cdr3_aa: ASSLVPDTEAF

j_call: TRBJ1-4
v_call: TRBV7-9
cdr3_aa: ASSLDRDRGSVSEKLF

j_call: TRBJ2-2
v_call: TRBV11-3
cdr3_aa: ASSLEWGAGELF

j_call: TRBJ1-2
v_call: TRBV2
cdr3_aa: ASSREANSYGYT

j_call: TRBJ2-1
v_call: TRBV21-1
cdr3_aa: ASSTRRNEQF

j_call: TRBJ1-6
v_call: TRBV9
cdr3_aa: ASSVLGGAGNNSPLH

j_call: TRBJ2-4
v_call: TRBV5-4
cdr3_aa: ASSTPGGPNIQY

j_call: TRBJ2-3
v_call: TRBV9
cdr3_aa: ASSPETGGWTDTQY

j_call: TRBJ2-1
v_call: TRBV14
cdr3_aa: ASSLLGGGRSYNEQF

j_call: TRBJ1-6
v_call: TRBV30
cdr3_aa: AWSGTAYNSPLH

j_call: TRBJ2-7
v_call: TRBV3-1/TRBV3-2
cdr3_aa: ASSLRDNSYEQY

j_call: TRBJ2-3
v_call: TRBV7-2
cdr3_aa: ASSLQGEVSTDTQY

j_call: TRBJ1-2
v_call: TRBV5-1
cdr3_aa: ASSLAGTGVGYT

j_call: TRBJ1-4
v_call: TRBV2
cdr3_aa: ASSRDSPKSPEKLF

j_call: TRBJ1-1
v_call: TRBV19
cdr3_aa: ASSKTETYVNTEAF

j_call: TRBJ1-2
v_call: TRBV30
cdr3_aa: AWSWDRSLGYT

j_call: TRBJ2-7
v_call: TRBV3-1/TRBV3-2
cdr3_aa: ASSQGTSGRSTYEQY

j_call: TRBJ1-2
v_call: TRBV12-3/TRBV12-4
cdr3_aa: ASSLIGENGYT

j_call: TRBJ2-1
v_call: TRBV7-2
cdr3_aa: ASSSQGAGGEQF

j_call: TRBJ1-2
v_call: TRBV4-2
cdr3_aa: ASSQERRDYGYT

j_call: TRBJ2-2
v_call: TRBV11-1
cdr3_aa: ASSLSVNTGELF

j_call: TRBJ2-7
v_call: TRBV28
cdr3_aa: ASSATGKSSLFHEQY